This T cell receptor (beta chain) was identified in a study of T cells expressing NK-cell markers. Study-level background: Seven of the eight sequenced donors were HCMV-seropositive; one was seronegative.

Study-level points and caveats: Four donors' CD3+CD56-NKG2C+ cells were dominated by the same clonotypes. The share of CD8+ T cells held by dominant NKG2C+ clonotypes was roughly 1.0-8% in several donors.

Looked up from germline, CDR1 is ENHRY and CDR2 is SYGVKD. This CDR3 contains 17 residues. In the case of this clonotype: The antigen remains undetermined.

TCR beta cDNA was generated via 5'RACE template switching incorporating UMIs. TCRdb reanalyzed the 5' RACE reads and collapses them to one entry per CDR3 protein, without DNA. The sample features 500,000 to 700,000 distinct CDR3 sequences, with 3% to 4.5% in its top ten. Sequencing was done on a sample of blood T cells: a sorted CD56 or NKG2C T cell subset, CD4+ or CD8+ T cells, or bulk PBMC T cells (not recorded which). The chain couples TRBV10-3 to TRBJ1-5; there is no DNA to check the TCRdb D call of TRBD1. This clonotype originated in a man aged 18 to 30 in good health. The CDR3 loop reads CAISADRPKTSNQPQHF.